This is a list of T cell receptor beta chains from one sample in a study of regulatory T cells in long-lasting Graves disease. Each CDR3 protein gets one entry after TCRdb re-called the multiplex PCR reads with MiXCR. There are 400,000 to 550,000 distinct CDR3 sequences in the sample; 16% occur only once, and approximately 22% lies in the top ten. The same sample was also used in a study of T cells in Graves' hyperthyroidism and ophthalmopathy.

The sample here was peripheral blood mononuclear cells (PBMCs), taken at new diagnosis, from a patient treated with antithyroid drugs. The receptors originated from a woman aged 18-30 years with Graves disease. Each CDR3 is given with its conserved first and last residue. The D gene is left open where the match is weak. Only part of the rows carry a size: once, few, many, or a class if the clone is expanded.

TRBJ1-2	NA	TRBV6-9	few	TGTGCCAGCAGTTACCAGGTTTTCTATGGCTACACCTTC	CASSYQVFYGYTF
TRBJ1-5	NA	TRBV27	few	TGTGCCAGCAGCTCCGAGGGCAGGGGTTTCCAGCCCCAGCATTTT	CASSSEGRGFQPQHF
TRBJ2-7	NA	TRBV7-8	few	TGTGCCAGCAGCTTAGTAGGACAAGCCTACGAGCAGTACTTC	CASSLVGQAYEQYF
TRBJ1-1	NA	TRBV29-1	NA	TGCAGCGTTGAAGATCCATGGACAGCCAACATGAACACTGAAGCTTTCTTT	CSVEDPWTANMNTEAFF
TRBJ2-1	NA	TRBV20-1	NA	TGCAGTGCTAGAGTGGGCTGCAATGAGCAGTTCTTC	CSARVGCNEQFF
TRBJ2-1	NA	TRBV7-2	many	TGTGCCAGCAGCTCGCAGGGGACACACAATGAGCAGTTCTTC	CASSSQGTHNEQFF
TRBJ2-3	TRBD2	TRBV6-2/TRBV6-3	few	TGTGCCAGCACTATCGGACTAGCGGGACAGACAGATACGCAGTATTTT	CASTIGLAGQTDTQYF
TRBJ2-5	NA	TRBV20-1	NA	TGCAGTGCTCCCACCCGGACCCGAGGGACCCAGTACTTC	CSAPTRTRGTQYF
TRBJ2-2	NA	TRBV19	NA	TGTGCCAGTAGTTTTTTTTTGCTAGTCACCGGGGAGCTGTTTTTT	CASSFFLLVTGELFF
TRBJ2-1	NA	TRBV28	many	TGTGCCAGCACCCCCGGGGACAATGAGCAGTTCTTC	CASTPGDNEQFF
TRBJ2-1	TRBD2	TRBV7-8	many	TGTGCCAGCAGCTTAATTACGGGAGGCGCCTACAATGAGCAGTTCTTC	CASSLITGGAYNEQFF
TRBJ2-7	TRBD1	TRBV11-1	medium-sized	TGTGCCAGCAGCCCCGGGCAGGGGGATAGGCAGCAGTACTTC	CASSPGQGDRQQYF
TRBJ2-4	NA	TRBV2	NA	TGTGCCAGCAGTGCCCGGATTCAGTACTTC	CASSARIQYF
TRBJ2-1	NA	TRBV29-1	NA	TGCAGTGGGGAGTTTAATGAGCAGTTCTTC	CSGEFNEQFF
TRBJ1-1	NA	TRBV12-3/TRBV12-4	many	TGTGCCAGCAGTTCGACCAGGAGGCTGAACACTGAAGCTTTCTTT	CASSSTRRLNTEAFF
TRBJ1-3	TRBD1	TRBV3-1	many	TGTGCCAGCAGGGGACAGGGTATCGGAAACACCATATATTTT	CASRGQGIGNTIYF